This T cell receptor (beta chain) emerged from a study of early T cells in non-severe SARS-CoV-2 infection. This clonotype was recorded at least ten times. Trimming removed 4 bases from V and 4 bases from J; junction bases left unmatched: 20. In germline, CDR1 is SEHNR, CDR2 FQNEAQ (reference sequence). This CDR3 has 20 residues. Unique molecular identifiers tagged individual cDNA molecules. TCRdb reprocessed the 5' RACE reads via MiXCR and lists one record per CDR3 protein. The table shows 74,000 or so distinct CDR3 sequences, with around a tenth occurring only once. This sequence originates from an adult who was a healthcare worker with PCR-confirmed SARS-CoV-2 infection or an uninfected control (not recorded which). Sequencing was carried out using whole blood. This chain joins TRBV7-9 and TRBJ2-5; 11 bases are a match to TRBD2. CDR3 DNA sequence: TGTGCCAGCAGCTCCCCGAGGTCGGCTAGCGGGGGGACCCTACCAGAGACCCAGTACTTC. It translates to CASSSPRSASGGTLPETQYF.